What follows is one TCR beta chain and its context. Its antigen is undetermined. The data derive from a study of T cell repertoires in cytomegalovirus infection. Study-level information: From public TCR beta signatures came an indication of both CMV infection and matching HLA type. Findings of the study overall: HLA-C-restricted TCR beta clonotypes specific for CMV led the ex vivo response.

TCRdb reanalysed the reads using MiXCR and keeps one entry per CDR3 protein. Of roughly 200,000 distinct CDR3 sequences in the sample, 15% to 20% were seen once. The CDR3 length is 15 residues. V was cut by 5 bases and J by 5 bases, with 18 bases left in between. Sequencing was carried out using CD8+ T cells from PBMCs. The TCR originated in a human donor in good health (CMV status not recorded). Some clones in this sample may be carry-over from other donors' samples. The chain combines TRBV12-3 or TRBV12-4 with TRBJ2-5; D might be TRBD1 (5 bases). Here the CDR3 reads CASSGQGHSAETQYF. Here the CDR3 DNA reads TGTGCCAGCAGTGGCCAGGGTCATAGTGCTGAGACCCAGTACTTC.